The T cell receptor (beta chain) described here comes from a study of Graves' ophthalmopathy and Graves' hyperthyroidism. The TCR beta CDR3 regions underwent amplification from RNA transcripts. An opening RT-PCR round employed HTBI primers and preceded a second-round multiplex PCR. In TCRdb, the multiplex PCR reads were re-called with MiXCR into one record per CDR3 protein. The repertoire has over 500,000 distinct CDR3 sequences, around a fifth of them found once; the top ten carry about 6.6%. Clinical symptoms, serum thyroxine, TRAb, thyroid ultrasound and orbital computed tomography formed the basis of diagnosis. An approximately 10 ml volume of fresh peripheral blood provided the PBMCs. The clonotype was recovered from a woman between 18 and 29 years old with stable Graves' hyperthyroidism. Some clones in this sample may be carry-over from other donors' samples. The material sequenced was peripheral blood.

The CDR3 coding sequence is TGTGCCAGCAGCCCATTTGGGGGGAGTCAGCCCCAGCATTTT. Protein sequence: CASSPFGGSQPQHF. The chain combines TRBV11-2 with TRBJ1-5; D is perhaps TRBD1 (5 bases). Germline loops: CDR1 SGHAT, CDR2 FQNNGV. Deletions cut 5 bases from V and 6 bases from J, with 14 bases between. This CDR3 is 14 amino acids long. The variable domain in full, with the rest retrieved from reference TRBV11-2 and TRBJ1-5, is EAGVAQSPRYKIIEKRQSVAFWCNPISGHATLYWYQQILGQGPKLLIQFQNNGVVDDSQLPKDRFSAERLKGVDSTLKIQPAKLEDSAVYLCASSPFGGSQPQHFGDGTRLSIL.